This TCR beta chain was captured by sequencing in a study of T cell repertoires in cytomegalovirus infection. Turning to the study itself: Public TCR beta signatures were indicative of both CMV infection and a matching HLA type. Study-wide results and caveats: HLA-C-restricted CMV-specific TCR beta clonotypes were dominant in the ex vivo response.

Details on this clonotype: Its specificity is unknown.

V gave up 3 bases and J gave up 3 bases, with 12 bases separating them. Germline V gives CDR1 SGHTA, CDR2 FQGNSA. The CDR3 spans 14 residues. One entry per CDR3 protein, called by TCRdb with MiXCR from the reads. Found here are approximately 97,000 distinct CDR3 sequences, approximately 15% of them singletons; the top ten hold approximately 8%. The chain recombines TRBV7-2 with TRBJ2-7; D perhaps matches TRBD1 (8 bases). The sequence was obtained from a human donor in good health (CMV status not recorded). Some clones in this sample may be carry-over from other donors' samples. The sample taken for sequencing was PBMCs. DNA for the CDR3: TGTGCCAGCAGCTTTACAGGGGGGGTCTACGAGCAGTACTTC. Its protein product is CASSFTGGVYEQYF.